What follows are 22 T cell receptor beta chains derived from one specimen sequenced in a study of shared clonotypes between healthy human individuals (dated by TCRdb to the early 2020s). Libraries were constructed by the immunoSEQ multiplex PCR assay. The table comes from immuneACCESS by way of TCRdb, which keeps in-frame sequences with V and J called. Part of the clones is missing from these tables; in studies checked, under half for an unresolved V gene and the rest for unknown reasons. The sample records more than 2,000,000 clones, approximately 92% of which are singletons. Around 0.14% of the sample lies in the top ten. The material sequenced was naive CD4+ T cells sorted from blood. The sample's cell subset or site label, in plain terms: CD45RA+ positively selected. These receptors were collected from a man aged 18 to 29 in good health.

J is TRBJ2-3 and V is TRBV7-9, with 7 nucleotides matching TRBD2. The length of the CDR3 is 13 residues. From germline, CDR1 is SEHNR and CDR2 FQNEAQ (reference sequence). V dropped 8 bases and J dropped 6; count of bases not matched to a gene: 8. The CDR3 reads CASRAGPGDTQYF. The CDR3 DNA reads as TGTGCCAGCCGAGCGGGGCCGGGGGATACGCAGTATTTT.

The V call is TRBV18, the J call TRBJ2-5; no definite D call. The V gene lost 5 bases and the J gene lost 5 bases, with 12 bases spanning the gap. This CDR3 has 13 residues. CDR1 KGHSH and CDR2 LQKENI come from the germline V gene. The DNA of the CDR3 is TGTGCCAGCTCAGACGGCAGCTCGGAGACCCAGTACTTC. It specifies CASSDGSSETQYF.

The J gene is TRBJ2-5, the V gene TRBV5-6; no firm D call. V gave up 2 bases and J gave up 1 base, with 6 bases separating them. The CDR3 has 13 amino acids. Germline-derived CDR1 and CDR2 are SGHDT and YYEEEE. The CDR3 bases are TGTGCCAGCAGCTTTCTGGTCCAAGAGACCCAGTACTTC. It yields the protein CASSFLVQETQYF.

V and J are TRBV14 and TRBJ1-2; unclear D gene. V lost 0 bases and J lost 7, with 9 bases in between. The V gene's germline CDR1 is SGHDN and CDR2 FVKESK. The CDR3 extends over 13 amino acids. The CDR3 loop is CASSQDPSGGYTF. For the CDR3, the DNA is TGTGCCAGCAGCCAAGACCCCTCCGGTGGCTACACCTTC. Full variable domain (rest looked up from reference TRBV14 and TRBJ1-2): EAGVTQFPSHSVIEKGQTVTLRCDPISGHDNLYWYRRVMGKEIKFLLHFVKESKQDESGMPNNRFLAERTGGTYSTLKVQPAELEDSGVYFCASSQDPSGGYTFGSGTRLTVV.

This chain uses TRBV27 with TRBJ2-5; D is perhaps TRBD2 (6 bases). This CDR3 comprises 14 residues. Germline V gene sequence: CDR1 MNHEY, CDR2 SMNVEV (reference sequence). V lost 0 bases, J lost 5 bases, and 10 bases lay in between. DNA of the CDR3: TGTGCCAGCAGTTTATCAGGCCGGGGGGAGACCCAGTACTTC. Translating it yields CASSLSGRGETQYF.

As concerns this clone: Within the sample, other DNA sequences also encode this same CDR3. The rearrangement links TRBV6-5 to TRBJ2-2; D uncertain. The germline V gene encodes CDR1 MNHEY and CDR2 SVGAGI. The CDR3 has 12 residues. V was pared by 4 bases and J by 5 bases, with 5 bases between. The CDR3 protein is CASSLGTGELFF. As DNA, the CDR3 is TGTGCCAGCAGTTTGGGTACCGGGGAGCTGTTTTTT.

The CDR3 sequence is CASSRDRQDTQYF. DNA for the CDR3: TGTGCCAGCAGCCGGGACAGACAAGATACGCAGTATTTT. This chain uses TRBV5-4 with TRBJ2-3; 7 bases are a match to TRBD1. Losses at the gene ends were 4 bases for V and 5 bases for J; bases not matched to a gene: 4. CDR3 size: 13 residues. Germline V gene data show CDR1 as SGHNT and CDR2 as YYREEE (reference sequence).

J is TRBJ2-1 and V is TRBV7-8; tentatively, D is TRBD2 (7 bases). The CDR3 length is 14 residues. The V end was cut by 5 bases, the J end by 14 bases, with 22 bases between. Per germline, CDR1 SGHVS and CDR2 FQNEAQ. Written as DNA, the CDR3 is TGTGCCAGCAGCCCCGGGGGAACGGGGGGCCCGAAGTTCTTC. Translated, it gives CASSPGGTGGPKFF.

V and J are TRBV5-8 and TRBJ2-5; possible D gene TRBD1, 5 bases. V lost 1 base to trimming and J lost 0 bases, with 10 bases between them. The CDR3 contains 15 residues. Germline V gene lookup returns CDR1 SGHTS and CDR2 YDEGEE. The CDR3 loop is CASSLRGWYQETQYF. The CDR3 DNA sequence: TGTGCCAGCAGCTTGAGGGGTTGGTACCAAGAGACCCAGTACTTC.

The chain is built from TRBV5-1 and TRBJ2-7; D is perhaps TRBD1 (6 bases). Trimming left V 7 bases short and J 5 bases short, with 19 bases between. The CDR3 runs to 14 residues. CDR1 is SGHRS and CDR2 is YFSETQ in the germline V gene. CDR3 residues: CASAQTTGFHEQYF. The CDR3, as DNA: TGCGCCAGCGCCCAAACTACAGGGTTCCACGAGCAGTACTTC.

The V gene is TRBV7-3, the J gene TRBJ2-2, with TRBD2 matching over 9 bases. The CDR3 totals 16 residues. Trimming at V came to 5 bases and at J to 1 base, leaving 5 bases not matched to a gene. Germline CDR1 SGHTA, CDR2 FQGTGA. The CDR3 loop reads CASSPSGGKNTGELFF. The CDR3 DNA reads as TGTGCCAGCAGCCCGAGCGGGGGGAAGAACACCGGGGAGCTGTTTTTT.

The chain links TRBV6-6 to TRBJ1-1, with a weak D call TRBD1 (6 bases). Germline lookup yields CDR1 MNHNY and CDR2 SVGAGI (reference sequence). The CDR3 extends over 15 amino acids. V was pared by 6 bases and J by 0 bases, with 14 bases between. The CDR3 sequence: CASSTGQSMNTEAFF. CDR3 sequence (DNA): TGTGCCAGCAGCACCGGACAGTCAATGAACACTGAAGCTTTCTTT.

This chain joins TRBV10-2 and TRBJ2-5, with D uncertain. Per the germline V gene, CDR1 is WSHSY and CDR2 is SAAADI. The CDR3 runs to 14 residues. V lost 1 base and J lost 5, with 11 bases in between. The CDR3 DNA follows: TGCGCCAGCAGTGAGTGGGCCGTGGGGGAGACCCAGTACTTC. Its translation: CASSEWAVGETQYF.

Written as DNA, the CDR3 is TGCGCCAGCAGCTTGGGACAGGGGGCCATAGAGACCCAGTACTTC. Residues: CASSLGQGAIETQYF. The V gene is TRBV5-1, the J gene TRBJ2-5, with 10 nucleotides matching TRBD1. V shed 0 bases, J shed 4 bases, and the junction held 3 bases outside the gene matches. This CDR3 is 15 amino acids long. The germline V gene encodes CDR1 SGHRS and CDR2 YFSETQ.

The chain recombines TRBV11-3 with TRBJ1-1; D gene uncertain. Trimming pared 0 bases from V and 6 bases from J, leaving 11 bases between. Germline CDR1 SGHNT, CDR2 YENEEA. This CDR3 is built from 14 residues. In DNA form, the CDR3 reads TGTGCCAGCAGCTTAGATCTGACAATCCCTGAAGCTTTCTTT. This codes for CASSLDLTIPEAFF. The full variable domain, with the rest looked up from reference TRBV11-3 and TRBJ1-1, is EAGVVQSPRYKIIEKKQPVAFWCNPISGHNTLYWYLQNLGQGPELLIRYENEEAVDDSQLPKDRFSAERLKGVDSTLKIQPAELGDSAVYLCASSLDLTIPEAFFGQGTRLTVV.

This sequence joins TRBV28 and TRBJ1-5; no firm D call. This CDR3 has 15 residues. Germline V gene data show CDR1 as MDHEN and CDR2 as SYDVKM. The V end lost 2 bases, the J end lost 1 base, and 9 bases lay between the germline ends. The CDR3 nucleotides are TGTGCCAGCAGTTTAGTGAGAGGGAGCAATCAGCCCCAGCATTTT. Amino acids: CASSLVRGSNQPQHF.

The gene calls are TRBV7-9 and TRBJ2-7, with D possibly called TRBD1 or TRBD2 (5 bases each). Trimming shortened V by 5 bases and J by 0 bases, and 20 bases separated the two germline ends. Germline V gives CDR1 SEHNR, CDR2 FQNEAQ (reference sequence). The CDR3 covers 17 residues. The CDR3 loop is CASSPQGEMRGSYEQYF. DNA for the CDR3: TGTGCCAGCAGCCCTCAAGGAGAGATGAGGGGCTCCTACGAGCAGTACTTC.

The V gene is TRBV5-6, the J gene TRBJ1-6; D perhaps matches TRBD1 (6 bases). CDR1 SGHDT and CDR2 YYEEEE come from the germline V gene. The V gene lost 1 base and the J gene lost 5 bases, with 16 bases spanning the gap. CDR3 length: 17 residues. The CDR3 spells CASSLRGEQGHNSPLHF. For the CDR3, the DNA is TGTGCCAGCAGCTTGAGAGGTGAACAGGGACATAATTCACCCCTCCACTTT.

This clone was seen only once. The chain has TRBV28 and TRBJ2-5, with D possibly being TRBD1 (6 bases). The CDR3 consists of 12 residues. V lost 4 bases and J lost 9, with 12 bases in between. CDR1 and CDR2 from the germline V gene are MDHEN and SYDVKM. CDR3 amino acids: CASSSPPGAQYF. In nucleotides, the CDR3 is TGTGCCAGCAGTTCACCCCCAGGGGCCCAGTACTTC.

The chain joins TRBV19 to TRBJ2-7; D is perhaps TRBD2 (6 bases). CDR3 length: 18 amino acids. V lost 3 bases, J lost 2 bases, and 23 bases lay in between. The germline V gene has CDR1 LNHDA and CDR2 SQIVND (reference sequence). DNA for the CDR3: TGTGCCAGTAGTATCGCCTCGGTTGCCCGGGGGTACCCCTACGAGCAGTACTTC. Amino acid sequence: CASSIASVARGYPYEQYF.

This chain links TRBV4-1 with TRBJ1-2; a weak D match, TRBD1 (6 bases). The CDR3 consists of 13 residues. Deletions cut 5 bases from V and 2 bases from J, with 9 bases between. Germline CDR1 is MGHRA and CDR2 is YSYEKL. The CDR3 spells CASSTQGNYGYTF. DNA for the CDR3: TGCGCCAGCAGCACCCAGGGGAACTATGGCTACACCTTC.

The V gene is TRBV27, the J gene TRBJ2-7; either TRBD1 or TRBD2 may fit D (5 bases each). This CDR3 is built from 16 residues. Germline loops: CDR1 MNHEY, CDR2 SMNVEV (reference sequence). Trimming stripped 6 bases from V and 0 bases from J, with 18 bases between. The CDR3: CASRHQGASPSYEQYF. The CDR3 coding sequence is TGTGCCAGCAGGCATCAGGGAGCTAGTCCCTCCTACGAGCAGTACTTC.